This T cell receptor beta chain was identified in a study of CD8+ T cells in alopecia areata. This clone has just a few counts. Its antigen is not identified. RNA extraction was followed by reverse transcription into cDNA, which acted as the sequencing template. Produced via immunoSEQ multiplex PCR; TCRdb's table is partial and in-frame only. The sample lists around 120,000 clones, approximately 58% occurring once. Study-wide results and caveats: The study found higher clonality in lesional than normal scalp, especially in alopecia totalis/universalis.

CDR3 length: 13 amino acids. V lost 4 bases and J lost 4, with 13 bases in between. Germline CDR1 and CDR2: SQVTM and ANQGSEA. The source material was CD4+ T cells sorted from blood. This clonotype was sampled from a human donor in good health. The chain has TRBV29-1 and TRBJ1-1; D is possibly TRBD1 (6 bases). The CDR3 nucleotides read TGCAGCGTTGGAAGGACAGATCGCACTGAAGCTTTCTTT. Its protein product is CSVGRTDRTEAFF.